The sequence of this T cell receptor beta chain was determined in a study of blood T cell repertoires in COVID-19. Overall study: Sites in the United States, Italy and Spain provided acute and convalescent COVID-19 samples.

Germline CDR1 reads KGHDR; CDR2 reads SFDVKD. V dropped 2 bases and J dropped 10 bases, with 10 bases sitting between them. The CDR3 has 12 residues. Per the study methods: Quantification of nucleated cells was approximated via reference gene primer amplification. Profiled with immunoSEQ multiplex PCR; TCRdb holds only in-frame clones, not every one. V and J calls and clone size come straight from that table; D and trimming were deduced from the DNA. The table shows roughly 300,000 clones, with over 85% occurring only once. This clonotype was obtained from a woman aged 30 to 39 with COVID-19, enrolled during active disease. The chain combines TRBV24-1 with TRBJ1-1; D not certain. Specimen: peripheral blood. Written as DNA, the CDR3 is TGTGCCACCAGTGATTCGCGGCGAGCAGCTTTCTTT. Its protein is CATSDSRRAAFF.